This TCR beta chain is from a study of CD8 T cells in Susac syndrome. With random hexamers, roughly 0.5 to 1 ug RNA was reverse transcribed. The TCR beta CDR3 was amplified by immunoSEQ multiplex PCR across 54 Vbeta, 13 Jbeta. TCRdb used MiXCR to reprocess the immunoSEQ multiplex PCR reads, holding one entry per CDR3 protein. Of 150,000 to 200,000 distinct CDR3 sequences in the sample, roughly 95% were seen once. Sequencing of TCR beta drew on CD8+ and CD4+ T cells from blood. Purification of the CD8+ and CD4+ T cells relied on negative isolation, and TEMRA cells underwent FACS enrichment. The sequence came from a human donor with multiple sclerosis. Sequencing was carried out using CD4+ T cells from PBMCs.

DNA of the CDR3: TGCAGTGCTAGAGTTAGGGGGGAGGCAGATACGCAGTATTTT. Its translation: CSARVRGEADTQYF. The chain has TRBV20-1 and TRBJ2-3; D may match TRBD1 or TRBD2 (6 bases each). V dropped 1 base and J dropped 4 bases, with 12 bases sitting between them. CDR1 and CDR2 (germline): DFQATT, SNEGSKA (reference sequence). The CDR3 consists of 14 residues.